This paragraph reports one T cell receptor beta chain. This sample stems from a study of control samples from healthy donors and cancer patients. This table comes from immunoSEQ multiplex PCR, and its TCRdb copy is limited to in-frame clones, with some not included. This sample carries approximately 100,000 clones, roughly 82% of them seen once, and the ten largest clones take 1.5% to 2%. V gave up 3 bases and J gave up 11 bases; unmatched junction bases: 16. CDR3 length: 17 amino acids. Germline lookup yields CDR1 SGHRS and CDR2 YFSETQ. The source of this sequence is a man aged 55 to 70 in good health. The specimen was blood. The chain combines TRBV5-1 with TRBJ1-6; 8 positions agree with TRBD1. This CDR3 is CASSSKETGAFRTPLHF. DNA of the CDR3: TGCGCCAGCAGCTCGAAAGAGACAGGGGCCTTTAGGACACCCCTCCACTTT.